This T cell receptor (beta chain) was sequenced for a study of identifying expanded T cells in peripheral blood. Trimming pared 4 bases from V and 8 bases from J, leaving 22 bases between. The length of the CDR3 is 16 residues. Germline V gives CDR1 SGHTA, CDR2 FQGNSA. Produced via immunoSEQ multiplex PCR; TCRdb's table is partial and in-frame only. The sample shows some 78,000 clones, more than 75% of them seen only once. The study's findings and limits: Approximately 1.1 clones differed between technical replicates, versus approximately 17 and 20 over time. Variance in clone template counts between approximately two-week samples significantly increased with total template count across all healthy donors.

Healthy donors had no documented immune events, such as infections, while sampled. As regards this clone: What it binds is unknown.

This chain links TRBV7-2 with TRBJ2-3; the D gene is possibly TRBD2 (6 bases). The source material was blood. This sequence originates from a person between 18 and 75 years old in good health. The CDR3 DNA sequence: TGTGCCAGCAGCTCGGTGGCGGGGCCGGCATCGGGTACGCAGTATTTT. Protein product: CASSSVAGPASGTQYF.